This T cell receptor beta chain was observed in a study of cytomegalovirus exposure and HLA in healthy donors. Looked up from germline, CDR1 is SEHNR and CDR2 is FQNEAQ (reference sequence). CDR3 length equals 14 residues. Primers: 60 Vbeta forward and 13 Jbeta reverse. The table came from immunoSEQ multiplex PCR; TCRdb's copy has only in-frame clones and leaves some out. Of around 140,000 clones detected, roughly 80% appear once; the ten largest clones hold roughly 4.7%. Sequenced sample: PBMCs. This TCR came from a man between 40 and 49 years old in good health and CMV-seronegative. The V gene is TRBV7-9, the J gene TRBJ2-5; TRBD1 matches 7 bases. The J call may be mistaken, given a closer DNA end match to TRBJ2-7. The CDR3 region is CASSLQGSSYEQYF. The CDR3 bases are TGTGCCAGCAGCCTACAGGGGTCTTCCTACGAGCAGTACTTC.